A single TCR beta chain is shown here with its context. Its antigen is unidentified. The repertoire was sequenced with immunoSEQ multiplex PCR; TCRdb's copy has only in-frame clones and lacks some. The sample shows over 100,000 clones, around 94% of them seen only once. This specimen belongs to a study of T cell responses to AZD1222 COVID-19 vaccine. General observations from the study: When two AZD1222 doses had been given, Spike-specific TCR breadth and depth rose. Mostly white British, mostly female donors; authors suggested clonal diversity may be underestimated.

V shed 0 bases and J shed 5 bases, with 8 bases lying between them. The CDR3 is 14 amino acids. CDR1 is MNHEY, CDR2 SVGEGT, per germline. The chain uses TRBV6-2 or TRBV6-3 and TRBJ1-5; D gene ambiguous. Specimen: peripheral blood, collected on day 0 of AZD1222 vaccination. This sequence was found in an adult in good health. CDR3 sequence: CASSYSRGYQPQHF. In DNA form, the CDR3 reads TGTGCCAGCAGTTACTCGAGAGGTTATCAGCCCCAGCATTTT.